This T cell receptor beta chain was identified in a study of blood T cell repertoires in COVID-19 (dated by TCRdb to 2018 to 2020). Broadly, across the study: The collaborator samples originated in the United States, Italy and Spain and spanned the acute and convalescent phases of COVID-19. The prospective study material was composed of cDNA or gDNA derived from T cells, B-cell-depleted T cells, or PBMCs. The dataset comprised deeply sampled blood TCRbeta repertoires from subjects exposed to, actively infected with, or recovered from COVID-19. The repertoires were made available in a free public database intended to serve as a resource for research on the immune response to SARS-CoV-2. The samples were drawn from two sources: the first 160 participants of the ongoing ImmuneRACE study, and 950 to 1,500 subjects contributed by 6 global collaborators. A de-identified subject ID, COVID-19 status, age in years and sex were almost always included in the sample metadata. HLA class I and class II types, where available, came from metadata supplied by the sample provider rather than from assay-based typing.

Turning to this clone: Its antigen remains unidentified. No qualities accompany the bases; no much larger clone lies one base away.

TCRbeta CDR3 regions were amplified from genomic DNA by means of the immunoSEQ Assay, a bias-controlled multiplex PCR. Turning to the authors' computational methods: The number of nucleated cells in each sample was estimated by amplification of reference gene primers within the assay. To quantify the absolute abundance of each unique TCRbeta CDR3 rearrangement, sequence reads were collapsed and filtered. For each sample, productive Simpson clonality was calculated by taking the square root of Simpson's diversity index across productive rearrangements. TCRdb carries this immuneACCESS record with in-frame sequences only. Its versions omit some clonotypes, under half of them owing to an unresolved V gene in the studies checked, with the rest unexplained. That table is the source of V, J and clone size, and D and trimming were worked out from the DNA. Here the sample has 200,000 to 250,000 clones; roughly four fifths occur a single time. Approximately 8% of the sample is taken by the ten largest.

Results and caveats for the whole study, not just this receptor: How much clinical and demographic metadata was included differed by source and by participant, and the metadata was provided uncurated.

One collaborating source in Seattle enrolled patients during active infection and followed them longitudinally through the course of disease. Whole blood was collected in K2EDTA tubes by collaborating institutions according to the institutions' own protocols. Collaborator samples were shipped for TCRbeta analysis as frozen whole blood, isolated PBMCs, or DNA extracted from either sample type. The V and J ends are trimmed by 5 bases and 7 bases, leaving 15 bases between them. Spanning cysteine to phenylalanine, the CDR3 consists of 14 amino acids. The kept DNA is CDR3 alone, 42 bases in frame from the first base. Sequences SGHNT (CDR1) and YYREEE (CDR2) are obtained from the germline V gene (reference sequence).

The TCR comes from a woman of 80 years or more with COVID-19, enrolled during active disease. Sample: peripheral blood. Rearrangement joined TRBV5-4 to TRBJ1-4; the D gene is unclear. The bases read TGTGCCAGCAGTACCGGGATGGATAGTGAAAAACTGTTTTTT. Translated, it gives CASSTGMDSEKLFF. Extended through the reference TRBV5-4 and TRBJ1-4 proteins, this CDR3 yields the full variable domain: ETGVTQSPTHLIKTRGQQVTLRCSSQSGHNTVSWYQQALGQGPQFIFQYYREEENGRGNFPPRFSGLQFPNYSSELNVNALELDDSALYLCASSTGMDSEKLFFGSGTQLSVL.